A single count supports the clone carrying this T cell receptor beta chain. TCRdb's copy holds only in-frame clones and misses some; the assay was immunoSEQ multiplex PCR. The table has about 310,000 clones, 90% seen once; the top ten hold 4% to 5.5%. Adults between roughly 18 and 100 years of age took part from some 25 US areas. This CDR3 has 14 residues. V lost 6 bases and J lost 8, with 18 bases in between. Germline assignment: CDR1 MNHEY and CDR2 SMNVEV (reference sequence). This entry is derived from a study of blood T cell repertoires in COVID-19. Turning to the study itself: Samples taken during acute and convalescent COVID-19 were collected in the United States, Italy and Spain.

Material: PBMCs or T cells enriched from blood (not recorded which). The receptor was isolated from a woman between 18 and 29 years old with acute COVID-19. The V and J genes are TRBV27 and TRBJ2-3, with D possibly being TRBD1 (6 bases). CDR3 loop: CASSSRGSGGTQYF. The CDR3 coding sequence is TGTGCCAGCAGCTCTAGGGGGTCCGGTGGTACGCAGTATTTT.